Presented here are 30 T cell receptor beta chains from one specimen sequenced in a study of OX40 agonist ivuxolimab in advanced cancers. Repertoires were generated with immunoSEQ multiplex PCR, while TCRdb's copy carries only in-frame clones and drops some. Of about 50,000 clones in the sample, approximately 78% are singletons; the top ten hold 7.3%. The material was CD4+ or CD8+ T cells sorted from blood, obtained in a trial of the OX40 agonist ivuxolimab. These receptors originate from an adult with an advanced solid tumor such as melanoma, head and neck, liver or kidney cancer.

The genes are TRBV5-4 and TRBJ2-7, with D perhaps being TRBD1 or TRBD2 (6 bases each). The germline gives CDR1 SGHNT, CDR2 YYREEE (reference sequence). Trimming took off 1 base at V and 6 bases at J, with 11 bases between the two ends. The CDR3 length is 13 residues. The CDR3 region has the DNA TGTGCCAGCAGCTTGTTCGGGGGCCCCGAGCAGTACTTC. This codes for CASSLFGGPEQYF.

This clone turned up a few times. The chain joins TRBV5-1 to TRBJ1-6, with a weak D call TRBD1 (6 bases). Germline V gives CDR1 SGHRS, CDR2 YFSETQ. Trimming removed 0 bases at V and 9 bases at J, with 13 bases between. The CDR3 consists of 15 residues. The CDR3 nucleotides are TGCGCCAGCAGCTTGGTTCAACAGGGCAGTTCACCCCTCCACTTT. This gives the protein CASSLVQQGSSPLHF.

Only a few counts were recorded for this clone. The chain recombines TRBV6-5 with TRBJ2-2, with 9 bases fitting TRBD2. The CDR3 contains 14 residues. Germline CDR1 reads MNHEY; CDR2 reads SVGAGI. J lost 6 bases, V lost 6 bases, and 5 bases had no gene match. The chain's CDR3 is CASRAGGSAGELFF. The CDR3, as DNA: TGTGCCAGCAGAGCGGGAGGAAGTGCCGGGGAGCTGTTTTTT.

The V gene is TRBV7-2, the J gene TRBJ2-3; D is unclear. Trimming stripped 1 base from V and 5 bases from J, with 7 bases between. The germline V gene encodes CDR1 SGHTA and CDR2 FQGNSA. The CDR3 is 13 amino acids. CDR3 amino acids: CASSLVLRDTQYF. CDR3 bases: TGTGCCAGCAGCTTAGTGTTGAGAGATACGCAGTATTTT.

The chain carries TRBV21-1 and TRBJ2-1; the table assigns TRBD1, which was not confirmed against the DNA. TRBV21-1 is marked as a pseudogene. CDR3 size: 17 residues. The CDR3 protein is CASSKGPGTGIYNEQFF. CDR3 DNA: TGTGCCAGCAGCAAAGGCCCCGGGACAGGTATTTACAATGAGCAGTTCTTC.

CDR3 loop: CASSREGQTYGYTF. DNA for the CDR3: TGTGCCAGCAGCCGCGAGGGACAGACCTATGGCTACACCTTC. V usage is TRBV7-9 and J usage is TRBJ1-2, with 7 bases aligning to TRBD1. The CDR3 has 14 residues. CDR1 is SEHNR, CDR2 FQNEAQ, per germline (reference sequence). V lost 5 bases to trimming and J lost 4 bases; unmatched junction nucleotides: 7. Variable domain in full (rest from reference TRBV7-9 and TRBJ1-2): DTGVSQNPRHKITKRGQNVTFRCDPISEHNRLYWYRQTLGQGPEFLTYFQNEAQLEKSRLLSDRFSAERPKGSFSTLEIQRTEQGDSAMYLCASSREGQTYGYTFGSGTRLTVV.

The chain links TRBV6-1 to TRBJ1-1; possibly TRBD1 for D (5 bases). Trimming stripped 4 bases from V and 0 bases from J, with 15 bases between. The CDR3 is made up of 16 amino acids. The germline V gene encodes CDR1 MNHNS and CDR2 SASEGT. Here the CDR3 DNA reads TGTGCCAGCAGTGCCCGGGGGGACCTCATGAACACTGAAGCTTTCTTT. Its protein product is CASSARGDLMNTEAFF.

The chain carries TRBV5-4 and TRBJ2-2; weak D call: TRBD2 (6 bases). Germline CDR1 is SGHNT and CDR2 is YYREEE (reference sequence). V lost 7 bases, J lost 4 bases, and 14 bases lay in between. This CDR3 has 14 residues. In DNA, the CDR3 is TGTGCCAGCTCGCGGAACGGGGGCACCGGGGAGCTGTTTTTT. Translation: CASSRNGGTGELFF.

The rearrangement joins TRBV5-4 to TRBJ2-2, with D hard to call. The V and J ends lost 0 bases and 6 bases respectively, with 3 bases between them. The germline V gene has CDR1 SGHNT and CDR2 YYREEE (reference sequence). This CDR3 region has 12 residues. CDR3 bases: TGTGCCAGCAGCTTGGGTCCCGGGGAGCTGTTTTTT. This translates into CASSLGPGELFF. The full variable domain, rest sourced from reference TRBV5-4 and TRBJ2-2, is ETGVTQSPTHLIKTRGQQVTLRCSSQSGHNTVSWYQQALGQGPQFIFQYYREEENGRGNFPPRFSGLQFPNYSSELNVNALELDDSALYLCASSLGPGELFFGEGSRLTVL.

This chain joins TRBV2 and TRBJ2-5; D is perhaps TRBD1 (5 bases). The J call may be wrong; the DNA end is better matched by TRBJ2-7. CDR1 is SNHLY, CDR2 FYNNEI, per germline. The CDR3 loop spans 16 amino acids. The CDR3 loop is CASSDPARVQIYEQYF. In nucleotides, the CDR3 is TGTGCCAGCAGTGACCCCGCCAGGGTCCAAATCTACGAGCAGTACTTC.

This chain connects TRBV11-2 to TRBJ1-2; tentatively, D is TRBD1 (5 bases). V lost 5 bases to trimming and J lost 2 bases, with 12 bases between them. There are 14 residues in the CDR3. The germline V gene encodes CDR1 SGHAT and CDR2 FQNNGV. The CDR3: CASSTSRTNYGYTF. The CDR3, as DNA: TGTGCCAGCAGCACTTCGAGGACAAACTATGGCTACACCTTC.

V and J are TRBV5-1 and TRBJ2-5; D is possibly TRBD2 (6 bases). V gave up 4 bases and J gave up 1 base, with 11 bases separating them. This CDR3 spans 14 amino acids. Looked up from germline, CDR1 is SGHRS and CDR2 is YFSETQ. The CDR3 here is CASSVGLTQETQYF. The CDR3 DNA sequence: TGCGCCAGCAGCGTGGGACTCACCCAAGAGACCCAGTACTTC.

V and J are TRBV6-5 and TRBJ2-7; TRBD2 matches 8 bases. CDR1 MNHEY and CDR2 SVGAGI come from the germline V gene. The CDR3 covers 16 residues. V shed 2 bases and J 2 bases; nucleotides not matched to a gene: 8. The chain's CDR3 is CASSYQGTSGPYEQYF. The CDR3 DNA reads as TGTGCCAGCAGTTACCAAGGGACTAGTGGACCCTACGAGCAGTACTTC.

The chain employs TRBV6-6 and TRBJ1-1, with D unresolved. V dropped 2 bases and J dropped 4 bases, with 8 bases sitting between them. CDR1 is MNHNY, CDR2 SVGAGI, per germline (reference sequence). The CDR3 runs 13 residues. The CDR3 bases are TGTGCCAGCAGTTACGTGGTGACCACTGAAGCTTTCTTT. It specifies CASSYVVTTEAFF.

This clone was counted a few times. CDR3 sequence: CATSRDSLAGFTYEQYF. The CDR3 DNA follows: TGTGCCACCAGCAGAGATTCACTAGCGGGCTTCACCTACGAGCAGTACTTC. The chain is built from TRBV15 and TRBJ2-7; 9 bases fit TRBD2. Per germline, CDR1 LNHNV and CDR2 YYDKDF (reference sequence). V shed 0 bases, J shed 2 bases, and the junction held 8 bases outside the gene matches. This CDR3 contains 17 residues.

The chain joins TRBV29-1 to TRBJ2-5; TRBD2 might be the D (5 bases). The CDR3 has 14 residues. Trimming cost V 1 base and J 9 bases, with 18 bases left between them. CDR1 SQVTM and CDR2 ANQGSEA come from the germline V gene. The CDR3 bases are TGCAGCGTTGAAGCCGAGGCGGGCGTTGGGTCCCAGTACTTC. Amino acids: CSVEAEAGVGSQYF.

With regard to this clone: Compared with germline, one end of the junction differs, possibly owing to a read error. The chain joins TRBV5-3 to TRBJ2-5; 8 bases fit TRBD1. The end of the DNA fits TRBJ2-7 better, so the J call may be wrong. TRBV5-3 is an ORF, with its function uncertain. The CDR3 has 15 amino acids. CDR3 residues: CASSLGGTGAYEQYF. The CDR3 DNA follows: TGTGCCAGCAGCTTAGGAGGGACAGGAGCCTACGAGCAGTACTTC.

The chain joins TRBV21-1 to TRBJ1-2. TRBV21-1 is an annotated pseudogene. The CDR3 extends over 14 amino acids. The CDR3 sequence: CASSDRENNYGYTF. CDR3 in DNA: TGTGCCAGCAGCGATAGGGAGAATAACTATGGCTACACCTTC.

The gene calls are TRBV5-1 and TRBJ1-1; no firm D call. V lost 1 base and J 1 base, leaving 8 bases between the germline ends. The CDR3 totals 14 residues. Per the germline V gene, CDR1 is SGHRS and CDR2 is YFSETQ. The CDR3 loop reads CASSLILANTEAFF. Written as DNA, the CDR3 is TGCGCCAGCAGCTTGATACTGGCGAACACTGAAGCTTTCTTT.

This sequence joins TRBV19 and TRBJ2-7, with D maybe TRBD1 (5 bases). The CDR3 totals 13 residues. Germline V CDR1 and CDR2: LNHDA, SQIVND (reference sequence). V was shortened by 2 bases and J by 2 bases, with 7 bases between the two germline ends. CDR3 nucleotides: TGTGCCAGTAGTATACAGGGCCCCTACGAGCAGTACTTC. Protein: CASSIQGPYEQYF.

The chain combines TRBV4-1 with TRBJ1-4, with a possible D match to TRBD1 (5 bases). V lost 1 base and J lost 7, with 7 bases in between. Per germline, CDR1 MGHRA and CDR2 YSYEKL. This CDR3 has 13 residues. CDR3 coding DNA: TGCGCCAGCAGCCAAGCAGGGTCTGAAAAACTGTTTTTT. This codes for CASSQAGSEKLFF.

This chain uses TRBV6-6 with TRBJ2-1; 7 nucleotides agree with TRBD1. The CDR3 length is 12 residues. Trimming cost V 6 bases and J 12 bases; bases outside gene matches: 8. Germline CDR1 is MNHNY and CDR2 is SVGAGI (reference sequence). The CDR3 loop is CASSRQGFGQFF. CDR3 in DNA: TGTGCCAGCAGCAGACAGGGTTTCGGGCAGTTCTTC.

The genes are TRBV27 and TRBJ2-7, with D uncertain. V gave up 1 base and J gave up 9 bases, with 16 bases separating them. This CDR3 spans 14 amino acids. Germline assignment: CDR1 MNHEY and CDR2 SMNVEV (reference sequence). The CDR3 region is CASSLYPGVVVQYF. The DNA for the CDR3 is TGTGCCAGCAGTTTATATCCAGGAGTGGTGGTGCAGTACTTC.

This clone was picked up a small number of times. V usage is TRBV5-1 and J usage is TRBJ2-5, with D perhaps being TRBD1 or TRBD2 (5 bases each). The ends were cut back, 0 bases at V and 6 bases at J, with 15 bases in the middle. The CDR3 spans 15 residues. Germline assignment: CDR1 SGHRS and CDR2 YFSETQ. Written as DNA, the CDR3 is TGCGCCAGCAGCTTGGTGTTGGATGGGGGAAAGACCCAGTACTTC. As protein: CASSLVLDGGKTQYF.

The CDR3 is CASSLGGLSIEQYF. The CDR3 coding sequence is TGTGCCAGCAGCTTAGGGGGACTCTCAATCGAGCAGTACTTC. The chain joins TRBV7-2 to TRBJ2-7; D possibly corresponds to TRBD2 (6 bases). CDR1 SGHTA and CDR2 FQGNSA come from the germline V gene. V gave up 1 base and J gave up 6 bases, with 13 bases separating them. This CDR3 region has 14 residues.

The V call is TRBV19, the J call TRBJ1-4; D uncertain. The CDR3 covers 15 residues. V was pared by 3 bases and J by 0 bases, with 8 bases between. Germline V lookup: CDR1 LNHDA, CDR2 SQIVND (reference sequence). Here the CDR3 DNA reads TGTGCCAGTAGTATCGGAGCTTCAACTAATGAAAAACTGTTTTTT. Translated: CASSIGASTNEKLFF.

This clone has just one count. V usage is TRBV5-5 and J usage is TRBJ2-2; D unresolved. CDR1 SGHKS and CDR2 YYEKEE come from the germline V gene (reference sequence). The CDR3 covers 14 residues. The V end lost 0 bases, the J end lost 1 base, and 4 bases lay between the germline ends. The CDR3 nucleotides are TGTGCCAGCAGCTTGGCCATGAACACCGGGGAGCTGTTTTTT. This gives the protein CASSLAMNTGELFF.

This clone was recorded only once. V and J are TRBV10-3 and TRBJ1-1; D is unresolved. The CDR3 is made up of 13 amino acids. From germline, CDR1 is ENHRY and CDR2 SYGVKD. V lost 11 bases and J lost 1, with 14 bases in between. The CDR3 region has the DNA TGTGCCGCCCGGGCCCCAGGGAACACTGAAGCTTTCTTT. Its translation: CAARAPGNTEAFF.

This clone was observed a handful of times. This CDR3 is CASGLRGGTEAFF. DNA for the CDR3: TGTGCTAGTGGTTTGAGGGGGGGCACTGAAGCTTTCTTT. The gene calls are TRBV12-5 and TRBJ1-1, with D perhaps TRBD1 (6 bases). Trimming took 2 bases from V and 4 from J, leaving 8 bases between them. The length of the CDR3 is 13 residues. The germline V gene encodes CDR1 LGHNT and CDR2 FRNRAP.

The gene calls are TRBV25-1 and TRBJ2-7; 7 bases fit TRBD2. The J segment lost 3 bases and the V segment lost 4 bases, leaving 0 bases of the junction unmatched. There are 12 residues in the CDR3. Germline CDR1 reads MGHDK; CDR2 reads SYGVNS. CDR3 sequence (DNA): TGTGCCAGCAGTGCTAGCGGCTACGAGCAGTACTTC. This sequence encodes CASSASGYEQYF.